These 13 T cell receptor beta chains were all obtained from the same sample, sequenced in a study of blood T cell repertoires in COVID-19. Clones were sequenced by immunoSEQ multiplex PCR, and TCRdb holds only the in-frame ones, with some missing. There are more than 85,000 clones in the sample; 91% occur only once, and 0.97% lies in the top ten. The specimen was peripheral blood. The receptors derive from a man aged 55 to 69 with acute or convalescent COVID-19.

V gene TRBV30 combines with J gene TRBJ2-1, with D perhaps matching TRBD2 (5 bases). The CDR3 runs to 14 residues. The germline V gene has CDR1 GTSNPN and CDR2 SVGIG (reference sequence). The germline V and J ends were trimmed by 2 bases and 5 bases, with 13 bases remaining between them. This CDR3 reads CAWSTGSGNNEQFF. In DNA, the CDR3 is TGTGCCTGGAGTACTGGGTCGGGAAACAATGAGCAGTTCTTC.

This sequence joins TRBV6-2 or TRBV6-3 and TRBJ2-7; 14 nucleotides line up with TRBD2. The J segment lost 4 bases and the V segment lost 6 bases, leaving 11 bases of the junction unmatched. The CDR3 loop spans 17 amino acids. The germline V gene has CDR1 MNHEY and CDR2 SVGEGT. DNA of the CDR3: TGTGCCAGCAGCCGCGGACTAGCGGGAGGACTTTGGTACGAGCAGTACTTC. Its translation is CASSRGLAGGLWYEQYF.

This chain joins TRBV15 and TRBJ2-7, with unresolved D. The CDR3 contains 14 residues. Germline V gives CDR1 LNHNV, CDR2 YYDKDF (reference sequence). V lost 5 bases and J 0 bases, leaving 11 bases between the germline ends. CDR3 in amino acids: CATSARRSSYEQYF. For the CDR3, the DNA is TGTGCCACCAGCGCCCGGAGAAGCTCCTACGAGCAGTACTTC.

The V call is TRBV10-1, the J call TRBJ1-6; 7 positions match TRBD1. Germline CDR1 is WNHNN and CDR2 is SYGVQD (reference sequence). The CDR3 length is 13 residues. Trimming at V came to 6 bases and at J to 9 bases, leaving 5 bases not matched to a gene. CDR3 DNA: TGCGCCAGCAGCCGGGACAGTCGTTCACCCCTCCACTTT. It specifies CASSRDSRSPLHF.

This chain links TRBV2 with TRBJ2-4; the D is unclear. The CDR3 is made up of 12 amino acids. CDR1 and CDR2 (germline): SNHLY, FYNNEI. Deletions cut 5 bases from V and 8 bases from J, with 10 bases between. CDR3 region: CASSPYSDIQYF. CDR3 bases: TGTGCCAGCAGTCCCTACTCGGACATTCAGTACTTC.

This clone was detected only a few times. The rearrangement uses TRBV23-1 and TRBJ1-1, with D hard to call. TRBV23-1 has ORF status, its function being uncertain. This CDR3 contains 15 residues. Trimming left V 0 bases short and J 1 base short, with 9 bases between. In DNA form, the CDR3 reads TGCGCCAGCAGTCAATCCCCCACACCGAACACTGAAGCTTTCTTT. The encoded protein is CASSQSPTPNTEAFF.

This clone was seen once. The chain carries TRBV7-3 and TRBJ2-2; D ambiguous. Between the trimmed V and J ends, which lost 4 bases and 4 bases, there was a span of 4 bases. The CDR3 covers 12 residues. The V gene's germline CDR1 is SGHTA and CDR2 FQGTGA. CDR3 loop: CASSSSTGELFF. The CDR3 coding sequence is TGTGCCAGCAGCTCTTCCACCGGGGAGCTGTTTTTT. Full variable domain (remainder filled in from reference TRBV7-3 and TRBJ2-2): GAGVSQTPSNKVTEKGKYVELRCDPISGHTALYWYRQSLGQGPEFLIYFQGTGAADDSGLPNDRFFAVRPEGSVSTLKIQRTERGDSAVYLCASSSSTGELFFGEGSRLTVL.

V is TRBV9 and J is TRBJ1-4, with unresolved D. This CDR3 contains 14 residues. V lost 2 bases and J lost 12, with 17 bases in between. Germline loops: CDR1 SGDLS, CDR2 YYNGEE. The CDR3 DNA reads TGTGCCAGCAGCGTCGCGGCCCAGCGGGCAGAACTGTTTTTT. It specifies CASSVAAQRAELFF.

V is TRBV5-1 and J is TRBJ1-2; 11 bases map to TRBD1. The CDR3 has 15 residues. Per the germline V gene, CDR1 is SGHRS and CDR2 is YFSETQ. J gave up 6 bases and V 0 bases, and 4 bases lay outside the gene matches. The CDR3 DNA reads TGCGCCAGCAGCTTGGGGACAGGGGGCAGCAATGGCTACACCTTC. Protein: CASSLGTGGSNGYTF.

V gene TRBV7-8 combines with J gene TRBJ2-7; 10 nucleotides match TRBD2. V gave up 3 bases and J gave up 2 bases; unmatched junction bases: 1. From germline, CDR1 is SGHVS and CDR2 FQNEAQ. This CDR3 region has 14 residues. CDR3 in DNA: TGTGCCAGCAGCTTCCTAGCGGGGGCCTACGAGCAGTACTTC. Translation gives CASSFLAGAYEQYF.

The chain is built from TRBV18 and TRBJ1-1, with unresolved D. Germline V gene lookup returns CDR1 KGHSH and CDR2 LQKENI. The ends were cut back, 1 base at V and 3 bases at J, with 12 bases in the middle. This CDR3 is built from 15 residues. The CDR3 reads CASSPRPPTDTEAFF. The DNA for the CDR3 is TGTGCCAGCTCACCACGGCCCCCTACAGACACTGAAGCTTTCTTT.

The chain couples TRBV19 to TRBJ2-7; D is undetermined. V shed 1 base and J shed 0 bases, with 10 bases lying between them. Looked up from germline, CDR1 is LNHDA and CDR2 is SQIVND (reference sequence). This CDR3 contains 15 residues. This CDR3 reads CASSIVWQVSYEQYV. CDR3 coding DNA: TGTGCCAGTAGTATAGTTTGGCAGGTCTCCTACGAGCAGTACGTC.

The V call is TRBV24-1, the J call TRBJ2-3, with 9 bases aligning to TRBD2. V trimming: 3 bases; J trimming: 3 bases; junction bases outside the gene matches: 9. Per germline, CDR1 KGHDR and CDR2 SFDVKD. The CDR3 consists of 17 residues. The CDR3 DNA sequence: TGTGCCACCAGTGATCGATTTGAGCTAGCGGGGACAGATACGCAGTATTTT. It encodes CATSDRFELAGTDTQYF.